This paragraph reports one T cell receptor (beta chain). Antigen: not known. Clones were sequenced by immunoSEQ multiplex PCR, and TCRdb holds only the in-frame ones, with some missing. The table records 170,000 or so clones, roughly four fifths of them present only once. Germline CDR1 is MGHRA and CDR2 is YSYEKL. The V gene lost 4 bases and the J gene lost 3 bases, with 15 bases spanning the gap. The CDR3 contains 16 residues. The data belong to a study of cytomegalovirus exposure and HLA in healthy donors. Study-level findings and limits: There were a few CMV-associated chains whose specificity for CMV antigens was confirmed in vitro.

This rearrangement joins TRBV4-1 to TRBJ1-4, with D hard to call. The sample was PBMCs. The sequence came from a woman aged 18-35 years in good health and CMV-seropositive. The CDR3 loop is CASSRGSGSANEKLFF. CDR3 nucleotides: TGCGCCAGCAGCCGGGGAAGCGGCTCCGCTAATGAAAAACTGTTTTTT.